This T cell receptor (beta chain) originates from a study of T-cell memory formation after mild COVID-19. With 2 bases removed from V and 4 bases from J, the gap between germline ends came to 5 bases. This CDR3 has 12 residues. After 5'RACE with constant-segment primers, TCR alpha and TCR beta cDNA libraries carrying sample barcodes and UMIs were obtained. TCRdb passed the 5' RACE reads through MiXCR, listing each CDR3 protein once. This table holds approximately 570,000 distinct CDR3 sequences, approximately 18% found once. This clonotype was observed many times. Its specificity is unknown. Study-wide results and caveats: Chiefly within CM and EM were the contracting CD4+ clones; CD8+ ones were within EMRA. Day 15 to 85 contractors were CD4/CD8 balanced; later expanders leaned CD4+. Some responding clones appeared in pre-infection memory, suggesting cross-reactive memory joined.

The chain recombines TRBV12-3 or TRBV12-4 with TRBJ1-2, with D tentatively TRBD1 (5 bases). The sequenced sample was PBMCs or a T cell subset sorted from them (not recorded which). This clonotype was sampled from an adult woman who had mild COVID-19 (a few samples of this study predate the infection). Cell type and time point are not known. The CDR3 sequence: CASSLQGYGYTF. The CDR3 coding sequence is TGTGCCAGCAGTTTACAGGGCTATGGCTACACCTTC.